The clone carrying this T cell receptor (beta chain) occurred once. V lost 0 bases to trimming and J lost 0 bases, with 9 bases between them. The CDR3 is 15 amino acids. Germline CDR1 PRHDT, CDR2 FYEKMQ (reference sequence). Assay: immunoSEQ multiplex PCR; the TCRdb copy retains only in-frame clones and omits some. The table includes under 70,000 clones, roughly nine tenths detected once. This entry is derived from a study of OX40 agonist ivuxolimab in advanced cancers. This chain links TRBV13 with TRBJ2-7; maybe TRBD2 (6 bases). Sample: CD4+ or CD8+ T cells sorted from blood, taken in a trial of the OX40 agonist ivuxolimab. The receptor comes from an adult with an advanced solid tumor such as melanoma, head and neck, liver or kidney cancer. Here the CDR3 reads CASSLGRGSSYEQYF. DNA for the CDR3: TGTGCCAGCAGCTTAGGACGGGGGAGCTCCTACGAGCAGTACTTC.